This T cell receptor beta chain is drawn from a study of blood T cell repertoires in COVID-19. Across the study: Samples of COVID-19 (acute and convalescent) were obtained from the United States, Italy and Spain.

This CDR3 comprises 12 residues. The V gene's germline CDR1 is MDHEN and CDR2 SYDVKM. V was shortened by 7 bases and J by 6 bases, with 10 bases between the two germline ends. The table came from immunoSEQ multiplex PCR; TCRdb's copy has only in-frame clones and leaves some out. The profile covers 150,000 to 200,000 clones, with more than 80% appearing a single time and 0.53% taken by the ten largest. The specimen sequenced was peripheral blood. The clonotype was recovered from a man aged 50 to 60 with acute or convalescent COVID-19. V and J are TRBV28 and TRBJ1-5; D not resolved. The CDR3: CASKWGGQPQHF. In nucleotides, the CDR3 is TGTGCCAGCAAATGGGGAGGTCAGCCCCAGCATTTT.